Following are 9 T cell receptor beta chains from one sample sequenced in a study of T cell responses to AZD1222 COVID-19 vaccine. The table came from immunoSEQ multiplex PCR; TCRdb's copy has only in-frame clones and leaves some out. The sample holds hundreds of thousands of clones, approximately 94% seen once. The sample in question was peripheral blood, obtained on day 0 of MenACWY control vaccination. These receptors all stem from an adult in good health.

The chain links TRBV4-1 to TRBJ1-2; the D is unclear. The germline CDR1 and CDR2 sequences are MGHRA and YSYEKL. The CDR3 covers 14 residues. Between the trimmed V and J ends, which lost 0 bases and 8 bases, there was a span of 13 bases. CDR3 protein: CASSQDPGLGGYTF. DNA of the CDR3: TGCGCCAGCAGCCAAGACCCAGGATTAGGGGGCTACACCTTC.

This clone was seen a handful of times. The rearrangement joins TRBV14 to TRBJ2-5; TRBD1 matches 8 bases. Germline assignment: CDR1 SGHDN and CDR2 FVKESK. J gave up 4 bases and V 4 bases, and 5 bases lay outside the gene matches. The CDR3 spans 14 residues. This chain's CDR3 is CASSPYRGAETQYF. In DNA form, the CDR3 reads TGTGCCAGCAGCCCTTACAGGGGGGCAGAGACCCAGTACTTC.

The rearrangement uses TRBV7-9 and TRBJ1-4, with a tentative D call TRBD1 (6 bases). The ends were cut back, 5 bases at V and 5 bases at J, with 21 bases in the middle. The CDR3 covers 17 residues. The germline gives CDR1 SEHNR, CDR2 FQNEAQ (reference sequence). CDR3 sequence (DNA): TGTGCCAGCAGCCCGAGTCTATTTGACAGGAAGAATGAAAAACTGTTTTTT. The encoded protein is CASSPSLFDRKNEKLFF. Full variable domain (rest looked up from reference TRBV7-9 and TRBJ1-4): DTGVSQNPRHKITKRGQNVTFRCDPISEHNRLYWYRQTLGQGPEFLTYFQNEAQLEKSRLLSDRFSAERPKGSFSTLEIQRTEQGDSAMYLCASSPSLFDRKNEKLFFGSGTQLSVL.

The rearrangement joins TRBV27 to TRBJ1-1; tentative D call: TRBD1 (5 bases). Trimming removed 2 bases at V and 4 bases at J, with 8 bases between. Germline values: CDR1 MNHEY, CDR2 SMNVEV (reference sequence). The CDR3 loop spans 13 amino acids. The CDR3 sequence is CASSLRGGTEAFF. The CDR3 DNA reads TGTGCCAGCAGTTTAAGGGGTGGCACTGAAGCTTTCTTT.

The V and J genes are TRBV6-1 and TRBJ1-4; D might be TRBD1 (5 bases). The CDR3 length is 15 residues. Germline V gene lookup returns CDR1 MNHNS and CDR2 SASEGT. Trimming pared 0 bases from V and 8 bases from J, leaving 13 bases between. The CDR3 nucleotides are TGTGCCAGCAGTGAAGCGAGGGGTCTGGGCGAAAAACTGTTTTTT. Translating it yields CASSEARGLGEKLFF.

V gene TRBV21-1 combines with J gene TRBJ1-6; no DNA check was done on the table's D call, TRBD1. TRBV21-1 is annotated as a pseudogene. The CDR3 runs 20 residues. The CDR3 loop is CASSSLGTGVIVCIFSPLHF. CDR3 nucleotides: TGTGCCAGCAGCTCCCTAGGCACAGGGGTGATTGTGTGTATCTTTTCACCCCTCCACTTT.

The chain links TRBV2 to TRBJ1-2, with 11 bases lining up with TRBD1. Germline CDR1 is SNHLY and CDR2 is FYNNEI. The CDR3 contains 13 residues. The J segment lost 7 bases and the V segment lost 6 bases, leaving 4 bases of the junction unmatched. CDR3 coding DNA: TGTGCCAGCAGGGCCGGGACAGGGGGTGGCTACACCTTC. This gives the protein CASRAGTGGGYTF.

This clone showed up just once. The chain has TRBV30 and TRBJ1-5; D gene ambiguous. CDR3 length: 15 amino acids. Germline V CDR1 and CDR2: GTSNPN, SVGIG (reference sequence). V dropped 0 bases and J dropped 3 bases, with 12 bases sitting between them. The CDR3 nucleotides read TGTGCCTGGAGTGTACCGGGAGGGAACAATCAGCCCCAGCATTTT. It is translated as CAWSVPGGNNQPQHF.

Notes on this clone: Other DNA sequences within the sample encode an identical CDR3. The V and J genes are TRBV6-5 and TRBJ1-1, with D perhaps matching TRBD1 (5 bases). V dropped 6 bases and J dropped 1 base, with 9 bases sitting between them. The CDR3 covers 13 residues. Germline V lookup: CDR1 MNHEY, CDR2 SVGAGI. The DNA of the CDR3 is TGTGCCAGCAGCCGTCAGGGGAACACTGAAGCTTTCTTT. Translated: CASSRQGNTEAFF.